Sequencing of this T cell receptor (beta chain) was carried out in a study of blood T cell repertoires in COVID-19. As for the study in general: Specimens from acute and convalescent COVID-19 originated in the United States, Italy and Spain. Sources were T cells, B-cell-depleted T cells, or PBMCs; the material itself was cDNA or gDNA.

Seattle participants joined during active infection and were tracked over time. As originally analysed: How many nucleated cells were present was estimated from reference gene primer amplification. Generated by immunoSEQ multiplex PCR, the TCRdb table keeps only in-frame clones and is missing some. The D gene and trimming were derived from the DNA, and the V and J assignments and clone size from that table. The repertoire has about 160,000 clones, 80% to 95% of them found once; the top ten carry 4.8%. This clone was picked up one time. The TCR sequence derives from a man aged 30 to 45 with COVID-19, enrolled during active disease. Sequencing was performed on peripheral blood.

In DNA, the CDR3 is TGTGCCATCCGAACATTGAGTGGGACTCCCTCGAACACCGGGGAGCTGTTTTTT. Translating gives CAIRTLSGTPSNTGELFF. The chain couples TRBV2 to TRBJ2-2; tentatively, D is TRBD2 (6 bases). This CDR3 spans 18 amino acids. Germline V gene lookup returns CDR1 SNHLY and CDR2 FYNNEI. V was trimmed by 10 bases and J by 0 bases, leaving 24 bases between them.